Sequencing of this TCR beta chain was carried out in a study of blood T cell repertoires in COVID-19. Background on the study: PBMCs, B-cell-depleted T cells, or T cells were the source of the cDNA or gDNA that made up the material.

This clone has only a few counts. This CDR3 spans 14 amino acids. CDR1 is KGHSH, CDR2 LQKENI, per germline. Trimming stripped 2 bases from V and 1 base from J, with 8 bases between. In the authors' workflow: Nucleated cell number was recorded as an estimate derived from reference gene primer amplification. TCRdb keeps only in-frame clones here, not all; method: immunoSEQ multiplex PCR. V and J calls and clone size follow that table, whereas D and trimming were derived from the DNA. The sample has around 300,000 clones, 80% to 90% seen once. The sequencing sample was made of peripheral blood. The receptor comes from a woman in her 70s with acute or convalescent COVID-19. The V and J genes are TRBV18 and TRBJ2-5; D is ambiguous. The CDR3 bases are TGTGCCAGCTCACCAGGCAACCGCCAAGAGACCCAGTACTTC. This translates into CASSPGNRQETQYF.